Sequencing of this T cell receptor beta chain was carried out in a study of T-cell memory formation after mild COVID-19. The authors produced TCR alpha and TCR beta cDNA libraries with sample barcodes and UMIs by 5'RACE using constant-segment primers. TCRdb re-derived calls from the 5' RACE reads in MiXCR, one entry per CDR3 protein. The sample holds about 410,000 distinct CDR3 sequences; about 25% are singletons and the top ten take less than 15%. The study, taken as a whole, reports: Clones contracting across day 15 to 85 had a balanced CD4/CD8 profile; later expanding clones leaned CD4+. Researchers could not confirm that second-wave clones peaking on day 37 targeted SARS-CoV-2. Cross-reactive memory appears to have joined, as suggested by some responding clones showing up in pre-infection memory.

This clonotype was seen only a few times. Its antigen remains unknown. Deletions cut 6 bases from V and 10 bases from J, with 13 bases between. The CDR3 spans 11 residues. Germline CDR1 reads SGHRS; CDR2 reads YFSETQ. Sample: PBMCs or a T cell subset sorted from them (not recorded which). This receptor was taken from an adult woman who had mild COVID-19 (a few samples of this study predate the infection). Cell type and time point are not known. This chain joins TRBV5-1 and TRBJ2-5; D possibly corresponds to TRBD1 (5 bases). The CDR3 DNA reads TGCGCCAGCACCCTCAACAGGATCCAGTACTTC. As protein: CASTLNRIQYF.